The 22 T cell receptor beta chains below come from one sample, sequenced in a study. TCRdb re-called the 5' RACE reads through MiXCR, storing one row per CDR3 protein. The sample includes over 50,000 distinct CDR3 sequences, approximately 23% of them seen just once. The sample consisted of tumor-infiltrating naive CD4+ T cells sorted from the breast tumor. Sample subset: naive CD4+ T cells, CD4+CD45RA+CD25-. Every receptor here comes from a female donor with breast cancer.

This clonotype was counted between two and nine times. The genes are TRBV28 and TRBJ2-5; TRBD2 might be the D (5 bases). The V gene lost 6 bases and the J gene lost 5 bases, with 19 bases spanning the gap. This CDR3 has 15 amino acids. Germline-derived CDR1 and CDR2 are MDHEN and SYDVKM. In nucleotides, the CDR3 is TGTGCCAGCAGCATCCGGGATGTTGGAAGTGAGACCCAGTACTTC. This gives the protein CASSIRDVGSETQYF.

The V and J genes are TRBV7-3 and TRBJ2-1; 8 nucleotides line up with TRBD2. This CDR3 comprises 18 residues. V shed 0 bases, J shed 5 bases, and the junction held 12 bases outside the gene matches. CDR1 is SGHTA and CDR2 is FQGTGA in the germline V gene. The CDR3 nucleotides are TGTGCCAGCAGCTTAACCCCACTGGGACTAGGAAGAAACAATGAGCAGTTCTTC. Its protein is CASSLTPLGLGRNNEQFF. The full variable domain, with the rest looked up from reference TRBV7-3 and TRBJ2-1, is GAGVSQTPSNKVTEKGKYVELRCDPISGHTALYWYRQSLGQGPEFLIYFQGTGAADDSGLPNDRFFAVRPEGSVSTLKIQRTERGDSAVYLCASSLTPLGLGRNNEQFFGPGTRLTVL.

This clonotype was counted only a few times. The chain combines TRBV5-4 with TRBJ2-5; D is ambiguous. Trimming shortened V by 3 bases and J by 1 base, and 4 bases separated the two germline ends. Germline-derived CDR1 and CDR2 are SGHNT and YYREEE (reference sequence). The CDR3 runs 12 residues. The CDR3 sequence is CASSSPQETQYF. CDR3 bases: TGTGCCAGCAGCTCGCCCCAAGAGACCCAGTACTTC.

The rearrangement links TRBV30 to TRBJ1-5; TRBD1 might be the D (6 bases). This CDR3 comprises 13 residues. The germline V and J ends were trimmed by 5 bases and 4 bases, with 12 bases remaining between them. Germline assignment: CDR1 GTSNPN and CDR2 SVGIG (reference sequence). CDR3 bases: TGTGCCTGGGGGGGACAATTGAATCAGCCCCAGCATTTT. Amino acids: CAWGGQLNQPQHF.

This clonotype was counted only a few times. CDR3 nucleotides: TGTGCCAGCAGGGGACAGGGTTACACCGGGGAGCTGTTTTTT. Amino acids: CASRGQGYTGELFF. The V and J genes are TRBV2 and TRBJ2-2; 9 bases line up with TRBD1. Germline lookup yields CDR1 SNHLY and CDR2 FYNNEI. The V segment lost 6 bases and the J segment 3 bases; nucleotides outside the gene matches: 2. The CDR3 runs to 14 residues.

This sequence joins TRBV18 and TRBJ2-3, with 10 bases identical to TRBD2. Germline trimming cut 3 bases from V and 3 bases from J; bases unmatched to any gene: 9. CDR3 length: 17 residues. The germline gives CDR1 KGHSH, CDR2 LQKENI. CDR3 DNA sequence: TGTGCCAGCTCACCGCCTAGCGGGAGCAGTGGAACAGATACGCAGTATTTT. Encoded protein: CASSPPSGSSGTDTQYF.

This clonotype was found many times. The chain is built from TRBV5-6 and TRBJ1-5; D unresolved. The germline V gene encodes CDR1 SGHDT and CDR2 YYEEEE. The ends were cut back, 1 base at V and 4 bases at J, with 12 bases in the middle. This CDR3 is 15 amino acids long. CDR3 sequence reads: CASSLRVTKNQPQHF. CDR3 sequence (DNA): TGTGCCAGCAGCTTGCGGGTTACTAAGAATCAGCCCCAGCATTTT.

A word on this clonotype: One end of the junction varies from germline; a read error may be responsible. The DNA of the CDR3 is TGCAGTGCCGGAGAACCTCCCGGGACAGGGCACTCCTACAATGAGCAGTCCTTC. It translates to CSAGEPPGTGHSYNEQSF. The chain links TRBV20-1 to TRBJ2-1; 9 bases align to TRBD1. The CDR3 is 18 amino acids. Germline-derived CDR1 and CDR2 are DFQATT and SNEGSKA (reference sequence).

The rearrangement uses TRBV7-6 and TRBJ2-7; maybe TRBD2 (7 bases). Per germline, CDR1 SGHVS and CDR2 FNYEAQ. Trimming stripped 1 base from V and 6 bases from J, with 16 bases between. The CDR3 contains 15 residues. The CDR3 coding sequence is TGTGCCAGCAGCTTAGATCCTTACAGGGAGGGCGAGCAGTACTTC. Protein sequence: CASSLDPYREGEQYF.

V usage is TRBV7-9 and J usage is TRBJ2-7; TRBD1 or TRBD2 may be the D gene (5 bases each). The CDR3 covers 16 residues. With 3 bases removed from V and 4 bases from J, the gap between germline ends came to 19 bases. Germline lookup yields CDR1 SEHNR and CDR2 FQNEAQ (reference sequence). Here the CDR3 reads CASSFTSGTGAYEQYF. CDR3 nucleotides: TGTGCCAGCAGCTTTACGTCCGGGACCGGGGCTTACGAGCAGTACTTC.

In this sample, this clonotype turned up a few times. The chain recombines TRBV7-8 with TRBJ2-5, with a tentative D call TRBD2 (6 bases). The V and J ends lost 6 bases and 2 bases respectively, with 13 bases between them. Germline assignment: CDR1 SGHVS and CDR2 FQNEAQ. CDR3 size: 14 residues. CDR3 sequence reads: CASSAAGRQETQYF. The CDR3 nucleotides read TGTGCCAGCAGTGCTGCAGGGAGGCAAGAGACCCAGTACTTC.

This chain uses TRBV3-1 with TRBJ2-1; 9 nucleotides match TRBD2. From germline, CDR1 is LGHDT and CDR2 YNNKEL (reference sequence). V lost 3 bases, J lost 6 bases, and 6 bases stayed unmatched. The CDR3 runs 15 residues. The CDR3 DNA sequence: TGTGCCAGCAGCCAGGGCGGGAGGGCCCTCAATGAGCAGTTCTTC. It codes for CASSQGGRALNEQFF.

CDR3 loop: CAWSAGEEEKLFF. CDR3 DNA sequence: TGTGCCTGGAGTGCGGGGGAAGAAGAAAAACTGTTTTTT. The J gene is TRBJ1-4, the V gene TRBV30; D might be TRBD1 (5 bases). This CDR3 is 13 amino acids long. The ends were cut back, 1 base at V and 8 bases at J, with 11 bases in the middle. Germline V gene data show CDR1 as GTSNPN and CDR2 as SVGIG (reference sequence).

There are a few counts of this clonotype. This chain uses TRBV19 with TRBJ2-3; 10 nucleotides match TRBD2. J lost 3 bases, V lost 4 bases, and 4 bases had no gene match. CDR1 and CDR2 from the germline V gene are LNHDA and SQIVND (reference sequence). This CDR3 comprises 15 residues. The CDR3 sequence: CASSNSGRSTDTQYF. DNA of the CDR3: TGTGCCAGTAGTAATAGCGGGAGGTCGACAGATACGCAGTATTTT.

In the case of this clonotype: The junction departs from germline at one end; a sequencing error may be responsible. J is TRBJ2-4 and V is TRBV28; no reliable D call. Germline CDR1 reads MDHEN; CDR2 reads SYDVKM. The CDR3 extends over 15 amino acids. The CDR3 DNA reads TGTGTCAGCAGTCTAGGGTCCATCTCCAAAAACATTCAGTACTTC. Protein: CVSSLGSISKNIQYF.

V is TRBV7-2 and J is TRBJ2-7; D possibly matches TRBD1 or TRBD2 (5 bases each). Germline CDR1 and CDR2: SGHTA and FQGNSA. Trimming removed 3 bases from V and 3 bases from J, with 9 bases in between. This CDR3 region has 13 residues. This CDR3 reads CASSLGRNYEQYF. The DNA for the CDR3 is TGTGCCAGCAGCTTGGGACGGAACTACGAGCAGTACTTC.

This clonotype was seen a few times. The chain carries TRBV7-2 and TRBJ2-3; D is uncertain. V was clipped by 2 bases and J by 0 bases, with 6 bases between them. This CDR3 region has 14 residues. The germline V gene has CDR1 SGHTA and CDR2 FQGNSA. CDR3 DNA: TGTGCCAGCAGCTTATCCGCTAGCACAGATACGCAGTATTTT. It codes for CASSLSASTDTQYF.

Only a few counts were recorded for this clonotype. The genes are TRBV10-2 and TRBJ1-1; D call uncertain. V lost 5 bases and J 0 bases, leaving 7 bases between the germline ends. The CDR3 consists of 13 residues. CDR1 and CDR2 (germline): WSHSY, SAAADI. The CDR3 region is CASSRKLNTEAFF. CDR3 sequence (DNA): TGCGCCAGCAGTCGTAAGTTGAACACTGAAGCTTTCTTT.

This rearrangement joins TRBV29-1 to TRBJ2-7, with TRBD2 as a possible D gene (6 bases). The germline V gene encodes CDR1 SQVTM and CDR2 ANQGSEA. Trimming stripped 6 bases from V and 1 base from J, with 7 bases between. The CDR3 runs 11 residues. For the CDR3, the DNA is TGCAGCGTCGCGGGATCCTACGAGCAGTACTTC. Protein: CSVAGSYEQYF.

This clonotype showed up just a few times. The V call is TRBV20-1, the J call TRBJ2-7; D is undetermined. Germline V CDR1 and CDR2: DFQATT, SNEGSKA (reference sequence). The CDR3 extends over 11 amino acids. V was trimmed by 6 bases and J by 3 bases, leaving 9 bases between them. The CDR3 nucleotides are TGCAGTGCCACCTTAGACTACGAGCAGTACTTC. It codes for CSATLDYEQYF.

This clonotype turned up a few times. V gene TRBV9 combines with J gene TRBJ2-3; 7 bases line up with TRBD1. Germline trimming cut 3 bases from V and 4 bases from J; bases unmatched to any gene: 5. Germline assignment: CDR1 SGDLS and CDR2 YYNGEE. This CDR3 comprises 14 residues. DNA for the CDR3: TGTGCCAGCAGCGAACAGGGGAAAGCAGATACGCAGTATTTT. It translates to CASSEQGKADTQYF.

The CDR3 sequence: CSARGTNLITDTQYF. The CDR3 DNA reads TGCAGTGCTAGAGGTACCAACCTTATCACAGATACGCAGTATTTT. J is TRBJ2-3 and V is TRBV20-1; D unresolved. Germline V gives CDR1 DFQATT, CDR2 SNEGSKA (reference sequence). Trimming shortened V by 1 base and J by 2 bases, and 13 bases separated the two germline ends. The CDR3 sequence is 15 residues long.